What follows are 26 T cell receptor beta chains derived from one specimen sequenced in a study of blood T cell repertoires in COVID-19. TCRdb's table, derived via immunoSEQ multiplex PCR, lists solely in-frame clones and lacks some. The repertoire holds around 70,000 clones, about 92% seen once, with 1.5% in the top ten. The sample comprised peripheral blood. Receptors originate from a man aged 50 or older with acute or convalescent COVID-19.

V and J are TRBV11-1 and TRBJ2-7; weak D call: TRBD1 (6 bases). Germline V gives CDR1 SGHAT, CDR2 FQDESV (reference sequence). Trimming stripped 6 bases from V and 5 bases from J, with 11 bases between. The CDR3 totals 12 residues. The CDR3 region has the DNA TGTGCCAGCAGTTACAGGGACCACGAGCAGTACTTC. This codes for CASSYRDHEQYF.

This chain connects TRBV5-8 to TRBJ1-2, with 11 bases lining up with TRBD1. CDR1 SGHTS and CDR2 YDEGEE come from the germline V gene. After removal of 3 bases from V and 5 bases from J, the junction contained 6 bases not matched to a gene. The CDR3 sequence is 15 residues long. The CDR3 DNA reads as TGTGCCAGCAGCTCGGACAGGGGGCGTTGGTATGGCTACACCTTC. Amino acids: CASSSDRGRWYGYTF. The complete variable domain, with remaining parts taken from reference TRBV5-8 and TRBJ1-2, reads EAGVTQSPTHLIKTRGQQATLRCSPISGHTSVYWYQQALGLGLQFLLWYDEGEERNRGNFPPRFSGRQFPNYSSELNVNALELEDSALYLCASSSDRGRWYGYTFGSGTRLTVV.

The chain employs TRBV3-1 (or the pseudogene TRBV3-2) and TRBJ1-5, with 7 positions matching TRBD1. Germline V gives CDR1 LGHDT, CDR2 YNNKEL (reference sequence). The CDR3 extends over 17 amino acids. Trimming at V came to 2 bases and at J to 0 bases, leaving 7 bases not matched to a gene. The CDR3 spells CASSQIRDSLSNQPQHF. CDR3 DNA sequence: TGTGCCAGCAGCCAAATTCGGGACAGCCTTAGCAATCAGCCCCAGCATTTT.

The chain has TRBV6-2 or TRBV6-3 and TRBJ2-4; no definite D call. The CDR3 runs to 19 residues. In germline, CDR1 is MNHEY, CDR2 SVGEGT. Deletions cut 5 bases from V and 1 base from J, with 24 bases between. CDR3 in amino acids: CASSRYEVKRRSAKNIQYF. CDR3 DNA sequence: TGTGCCAGCAGTAGGTACGAGGTTAAGCGACGGTCGGCCAAAAACATTCAGTACTTC.

The gene calls are TRBV28 and TRBJ2-7; TRBD2 matches 11 bases. CDR1 is MDHEN, CDR2 SYDVKM, per germline. CDR3 size: 16 residues. Trimming took 5 bases from V and 3 from J; bases not matched to a gene: 9. Written as DNA, the CDR3 is TGTGCCAGCAGTCGACCCGCTAGCGGGAGGCGCTACGAGCAGTACTTC. Residues: CASSRPASGRRYEQYF.

The chain has TRBV28 and TRBJ2-1; D call uncertain. CDR3 length equals 11 residues. V was pared by 1 base and J by 10 bases, with 5 bases between. Germline CDR1 MDHEN, CDR2 SYDVKM. CDR3 coding DNA: TGTGCCAGCAGTTTATTTGCGGAGCAGTTCTTC. Protein product: CASSLFAEQFF.

The chain combines TRBV6-2 or TRBV6-3 with TRBJ2-1, with D perhaps matching TRBD2 (5 bases). CDR1 MNHEY and CDR2 SVGEGT come from the germline V gene. The CDR3 contains 14 residues. V lost 6 bases to trimming and J lost 7 bases, with 16 bases between them. The CDR3 is CASSSLKRRNEQFF. CDR3 coding DNA: TGTGCCAGCAGCAGCCTTAAGCGGCGGAATGAGCAGTTCTTC.

This clone came up once. The chain joins TRBV5-4 to TRBJ2-1; 7 bases line up with TRBD2. Trimming removed 2 bases from V and 2 bases from J; junction bases left unmatched: 4. Germline V gene data show CDR1 as SGHNT and CDR2 as YYREEE (reference sequence). The CDR3 runs to 15 residues. CDR3 DNA sequence: TGTGCCAGCAGCTTTTCGGGGGGAACCTACAATGAGCAGTTCTTC. It yields the protein CASSFSGGTYNEQFF.

The J gene is TRBJ2-1, the V gene TRBV11-1, with TRBD2 matching 9 bases. Germline V gives CDR1 SGHAT, CDR2 FQDESV (reference sequence). CDR3 length: 15 amino acids. J lost 4 bases, V lost 5 bases, and 6 bases had no gene match. The DNA of the CDR3 is TGTGCCAGCAGCCGGGTTAGCGGGAGTTACAATGAGCAGTTCTTC. It translates to CASSRVSGSYNEQFF.

V and J are TRBV28 and TRBJ2-4, with no clear D. CDR1 is MDHEN, CDR2 SYDVKM, per germline. Trimming cost V 4 bases and J 2 bases, with 12 bases left between them. The CDR3 totals 15 residues. DNA for the CDR3: TGTGCCAGCAGTTCCAGTTGGTCCTCCAAAAACATTCAGTACTTC. Its translation is CASSSSWSSKNIQYF.

The chain links TRBV7-8 to TRBJ1-1, with TRBD1 as a possible D gene (5 bases). V was shortened by 0 bases and J by 5 bases, with 10 bases between the two germline ends. The CDR3 is made up of 14 amino acids. Germline V gene sequence: CDR1 SGHVS, CDR2 FQNEAQ. The CDR3 DNA sequence: TGTGCCAGCAGCTTAGCGGTGACAGCTACTGAAGCTTTCTTT. This gives the protein CASSLAVTATEAFF.

The rearrangement links TRBV30 to TRBJ1-3; 7 bases fit TRBD1. From germline, CDR1 is GTSNPN and CDR2 SVGIG (reference sequence). Unmatched junction bases numbered 4, after V lost 5 bases and J lost 0 bases. CDR3 length: 14 amino acids. This chain's CDR3 is CAWGRGLSGNTIYF. The CDR3 DNA reads TGTGCCTGGGGGAGGGGGCTCTCTGGAAACACCATATATTTT. The full variable domain, rest sourced from reference TRBV30 and TRBJ1-3, is SQTIHQWPATLVQPVGSPLSLECTVEGTSNPNLYWYRQAAGRGLQLLFYSVGIGQISSEVPQNLSASRPQDRQFILSSKKLLLSDSGFYLCAWGRGLSGNTIYFGEGSWLTVV.

The chain combines TRBV4-2 with TRBJ2-6; possible D gene TRBD1, 7 bases. V lost 2 bases and J 4 bases, leaving 9 bases between the germline ends. The CDR3 consists of 15 residues. Looked up from germline, CDR1 is LGHNA and CDR2 is YNFKEQ. The CDR3 DNA reads TGTGCCAGCAGCCAACAGGGGGGAGGGGCCAACGTCCTGACTTTC. This encodes CASSQQGGGANVLTF.

In its sample, this clone was seen once. The chain carries TRBV11-3 and TRBJ2-2, with TRBD2 as a possible D gene (7 bases). This CDR3 spans 16 amino acids. CDR1 and CDR2 from the germline V gene are SGHNT and YENEEA. Trimming took 6 bases from V and 0 from J, leaving 14 bases between them. The chain's CDR3 is CASRARGGANTGELFF. In DNA form, the CDR3 reads TGTGCCAGCAGGGCGCGCGGGGGCGCGAACACCGGGGAGCTGTTTTTT.

The rearrangement joins TRBV6-2 or TRBV6-3 to TRBJ2-3; 8 bases match TRBD2. CDR1 MNHEY and CDR2 SVGEGT come from the germline V gene. This CDR3 is built from 15 residues. V shed 4 bases and J 2 bases; nucleotides not matched to a gene: 5. The DNA for the CDR3 is TGTGCCAGCAGTTTAGCGGGGACATTCACAGATACGCAGTATTTT. This codes for CASSLAGTFTDTQYF.

V is TRBV24-1 and J is TRBJ2-5; TRBD2 matches 7 bases. The CDR3 loop spans 16 amino acids. V shed 4 bases and J 1 base; nucleotides not matched to a gene: 8. Germline assignment: CDR1 KGHDR and CDR2 SFDVKD. CDR3 sequence reads: CATSDPRAGLQETQYF. CDR3 bases: TGTGCCACCAGTGACCCCCGAGCGGGACTCCAAGAGACCCAGTACTTC.

This chain joins TRBV28 and TRBJ2-3; weak D call: TRBD2 (7 bases). V lost 4 bases, J lost 2 bases, and 19 bases lay in between. The CDR3 runs to 17 residues. CDR1 is MDHEN and CDR2 is SYDVKM in the germline V gene. The CDR3 is CASSSVFGGGPTDTQYF. CDR3 DNA sequence: TGTGCCAGCAGTTCTGTCTTTGGGGGGGGCCCCACAGATACGCAGTATTTT.

This chain connects TRBV19 to TRBJ2-2; 10 bases agree with TRBD1. J gave up 6 bases and V 6 bases, and 1 base lay outside the gene matches. Germline CDR1 reads LNHDA; CDR2 reads SQIVND (reference sequence). The CDR3 length is 13 residues. CDR3: CASRDRGSGELFF. The CDR3 bases are TGTGCCAGTAGGGACAGGGGGTCCGGGGAGCTGTTTTTT.

The V call is TRBV6-6, the J call TRBJ2-1; 8 bases are a match to TRBD1. V was pared by 4 bases and J by 3 bases, with 5 bases of the junction left unmatched. Germline loops: CDR1 MNHNY, CDR2 SVGAGI (reference sequence). The CDR3 runs 15 residues. The CDR3 is CASSSQTGVYNEQFF. DNA for the CDR3: TGTGCCAGCAGTTCCCAGACAGGGGTCTACAATGAGCAGTTCTTC.

The chain uses TRBV12-3 or TRBV12-4 and TRBJ1-2; unclear D gene. The CDR3 length is 12 residues. V lost 5 bases and J lost 6, with 10 bases in between. CDR3 in DNA: TGTGCCAGCAGTAAGCCCGGGAATGGCTACACCTTC. Protein sequence: CASSKPGNGYTF.

This rearrangement joins TRBV12-3 or TRBV12-4 to TRBJ1-5; D unresolved. The CDR3 extends over 13 amino acids. V lost 6 bases and J 3 bases, leaving 9 bases between the germline ends. The chain's CDR3 is CASSPGNNQPQHF. CDR3 bases: TGTGCCAGCAGCCCGGGGAACAATCAGCCCCAGCATTTT.

This chain connects TRBV7-2 to TRBJ1-6; D remains unclear. Germline V lookup: CDR1 SGHTA, CDR2 FQGNSA. This CDR3 spans 13 amino acids. Deletions cut 1 base from V and 9 bases from J, with 7 bases between. Here the CDR3 DNA reads TGTGCCAGCAGCTTAGACAGTTTTTCACCCCTCCACTTT. Encoded protein: CASSLDSFSPLHF.

V gene TRBV28 combines with J gene TRBJ1-5; D unclear. V lost 9 bases, J lost 0 bases, and 9 bases lay in between. Looked up from germline, CDR1 is MDHEN and CDR2 is SYDVKM. This CDR3 region has 13 residues. The CDR3 DNA is TGTGCCAGTGGAGTCTATAGCAATCAGCCCCAGCATTTT. Translation gives CASGVYSNQPQHF. The full variable domain, with the rest looked up from reference TRBV28 and TRBJ1-5, is DVKVTQSSRYLVKRTGEKVFLECVQDMDHENMFWYRQDPGLGLRLIYFSYDVKMKEKGDIPEGYSVSREKKERFSLILESASTNQTSMYLCASGVYSNQPQHFGDGTRLSIL.

The V gene is TRBV3-1 (or the pseudogene TRBV3-2), the J gene TRBJ2-5, with 9 nucleotides matching TRBD1. Germline V gene sequence: CDR1 LGHDT, CDR2 YNNKEL (reference sequence). This CDR3 has 14 amino acids. Unmatched junction bases numbered 5, after V lost 4 bases and J lost 5 bases. CDR3: CASSRTGEEETQYF. Written as DNA, the CDR3 is TGTGCCAGCAGCCGGACAGGGGAGGAGGAGACCCAGTACTTC.

The rearrangement joins TRBV29-1 to TRBJ1-2; D is unclear. The CDR3 sequence is 13 residues long. V lost 8 bases to trimming and J lost 2 bases, with 15 bases between them. Looked up from germline, CDR1 is SQVTM and CDR2 is ANQGSEA. CDR3 amino acids: CSISEGPNYGYTF. The CDR3 DNA reads as TGCAGCATCAGTGAGGGCCCAAACTATGGCTACACCTTC.

The J gene is TRBJ1-2, the V gene TRBV10-3; D gene unclear. Germline values: CDR1 ENHRY, CDR2 SYGVKD. CDR3 size: 15 residues. The germline V and J ends were trimmed by 5 bases and 0 bases, with 13 bases remaining between them. CDR3 nucleotide sequence: TGTGCCATCAGTAGAGAAGGCCTAGCTAACTATGGCTACACCTTC. Amino acids: CAISREGLANYGYTF.